The source of this T cell receptor (beta chain) is a study of cytomegalovirus exposure and HLA in healthy donors. Study summary: From donors who were HLA-typed, an early data release held 80 million to 95 million unique TCRs. Study-level points and caveats: In a later analysis, TCR beta V- and J-gene trimming showed a link to a missense DCLRE1C variant. Sequencing depth roughly uniform across donors was assumed in presence/absence analyses. Apart from CMV serostatus, no immune exposure information was available.

With 60 Vbeta and 13 Jbeta primers, the PCR was carried out. Sequencing was performed with immunoSEQ multiplex PCR; in TCRdb, only in-frame clones are kept and a portion is missing. The sample records tens of thousands of clones, around 77% being singletons. Points on this clone: As yet, its antigen is unknown.

Between the trimmed V and J ends, which lost 1 base and 4 bases, there was a span of 16 bases. The germline V gene has CDR1 SEHNR and CDR2 FQNEAQ (reference sequence). The CDR3 has 17 residues. This sequence originates from a young woman in good health and CMV-seropositive. The V gene is TRBV7-9, the J gene TRBJ1-4, with no clear D. Specimen: PBMCs. Here the CDR3 reads CASSLVLAWQLNEKLFF. As DNA, the CDR3 is TGTGCCAGCAGCTTAGTTTTAGCCTGGCAGCTTAATGAAAAACTGTTTTTT.